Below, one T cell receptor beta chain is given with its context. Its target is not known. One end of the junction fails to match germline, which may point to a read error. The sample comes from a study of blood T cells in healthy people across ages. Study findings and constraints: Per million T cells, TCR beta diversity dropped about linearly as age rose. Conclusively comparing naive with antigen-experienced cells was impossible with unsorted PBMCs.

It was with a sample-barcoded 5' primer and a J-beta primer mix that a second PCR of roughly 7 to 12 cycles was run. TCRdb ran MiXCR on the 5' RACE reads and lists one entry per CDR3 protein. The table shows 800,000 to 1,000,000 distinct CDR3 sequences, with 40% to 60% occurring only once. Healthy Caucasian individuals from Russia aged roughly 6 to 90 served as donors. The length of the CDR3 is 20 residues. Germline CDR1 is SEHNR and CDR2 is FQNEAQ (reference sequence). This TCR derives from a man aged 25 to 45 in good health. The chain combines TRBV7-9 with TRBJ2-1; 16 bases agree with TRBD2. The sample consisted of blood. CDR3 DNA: TGTGCCGGCAGCTTGGACTCCGGGACTAGCGGGGGGGCATACCCCCATGAGCAGTTCTTC. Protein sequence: CAGSLDSGTSGGAYPHEQFF.